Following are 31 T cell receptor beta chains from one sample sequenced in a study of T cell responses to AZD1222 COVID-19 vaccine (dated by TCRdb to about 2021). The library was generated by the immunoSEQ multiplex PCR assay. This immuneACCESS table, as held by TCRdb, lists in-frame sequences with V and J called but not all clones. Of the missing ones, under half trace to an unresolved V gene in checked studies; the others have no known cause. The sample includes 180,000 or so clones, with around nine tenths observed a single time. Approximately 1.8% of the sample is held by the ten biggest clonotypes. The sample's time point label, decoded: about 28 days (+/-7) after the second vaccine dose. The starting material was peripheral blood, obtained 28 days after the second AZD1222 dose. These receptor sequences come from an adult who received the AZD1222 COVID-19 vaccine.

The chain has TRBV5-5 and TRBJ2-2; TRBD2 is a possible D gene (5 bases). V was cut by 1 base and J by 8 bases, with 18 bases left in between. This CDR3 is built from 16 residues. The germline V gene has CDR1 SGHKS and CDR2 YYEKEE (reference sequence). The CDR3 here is CASSLYWAGEGGELFF. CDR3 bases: TGTGCCAGCAGCTTGTATTGGGCAGGCGAGGGAGGGGAGCTGTTTTTT.

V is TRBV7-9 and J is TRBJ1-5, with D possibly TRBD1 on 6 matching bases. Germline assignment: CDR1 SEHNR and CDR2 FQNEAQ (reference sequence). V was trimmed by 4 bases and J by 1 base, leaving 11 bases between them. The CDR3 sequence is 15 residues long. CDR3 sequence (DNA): TGTGCCAGCAGCTCAGGGGCGCAGAGCAATCAGCCCCAGCATTTT. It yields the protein CASSSGAQSNQPQHF.

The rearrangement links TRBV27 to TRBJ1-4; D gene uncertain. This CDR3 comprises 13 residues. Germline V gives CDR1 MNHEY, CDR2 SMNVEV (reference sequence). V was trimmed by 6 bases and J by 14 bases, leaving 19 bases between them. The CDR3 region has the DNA TGTGCCAGCAGCCCCATCGCCTCCATAGGCCTGTTTTTT. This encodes CASSPIASIGLFF.

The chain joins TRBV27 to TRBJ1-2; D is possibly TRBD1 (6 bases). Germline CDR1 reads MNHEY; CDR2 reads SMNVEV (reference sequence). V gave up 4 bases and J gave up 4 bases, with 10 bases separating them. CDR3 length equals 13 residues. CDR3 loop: CASSYSGAYGYTF. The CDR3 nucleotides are TGTGCCAGCAGTTATTCAGGGGCCTATGGCTACACCTTC.

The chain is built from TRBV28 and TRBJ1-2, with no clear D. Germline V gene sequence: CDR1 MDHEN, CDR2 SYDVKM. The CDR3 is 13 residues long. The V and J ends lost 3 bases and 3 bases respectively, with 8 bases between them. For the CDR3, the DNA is TGTGCCAGCAGTTTGCGGGCCCACTATGGCTACACCTTC. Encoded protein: CASSLRAHYGYTF.

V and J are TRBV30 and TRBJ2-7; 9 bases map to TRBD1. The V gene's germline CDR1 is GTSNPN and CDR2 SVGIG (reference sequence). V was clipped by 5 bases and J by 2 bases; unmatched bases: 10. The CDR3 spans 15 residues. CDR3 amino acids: CAWLPGTGRTYEQYF. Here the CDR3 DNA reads TGTGCCTGGCTTCCTGGGACAGGGAGGACCTACGAGCAGTACTTC.

The CDR3 region is CAWSVQGDEQFF. DNA of the CDR3: TGTGCCTGGAGTGTCCAGGGCGATGAGCAGTTCTTC. The chain recombines TRBV30 with TRBJ2-1, with a tentative D call TRBD1 (5 bases). The V end lost 0 bases, the J end lost 8 bases, and 8 bases lay between the germline ends. The CDR3 loop spans 12 amino acids. Germline CDR1 and CDR2: GTSNPN and SVGIG (reference sequence).

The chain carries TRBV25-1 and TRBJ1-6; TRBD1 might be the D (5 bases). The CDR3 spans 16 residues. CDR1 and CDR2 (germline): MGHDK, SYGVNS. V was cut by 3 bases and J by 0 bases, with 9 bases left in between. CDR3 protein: CASSEPGSSYNSPLHF. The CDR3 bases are TGTGCCAGCAGTGAGCCAGGGAGCTCCTATAATTCACCCCTCCACTTT.

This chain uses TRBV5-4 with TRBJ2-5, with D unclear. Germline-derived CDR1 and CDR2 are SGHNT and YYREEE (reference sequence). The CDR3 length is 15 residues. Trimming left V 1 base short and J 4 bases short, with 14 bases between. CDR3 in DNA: TGTGCCAGCAGCTTGAGTGACACCGCAGGAGAGACCCAGTACTTC. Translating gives CASSLSDTAGETQYF.

For the CDR3, the DNA is TGTGCCACCACCTCGTTGACCTACGAGCAGTACTTC. The encoded protein is CATTSLTYEQYF. J is TRBJ2-7 and V is TRBV7-8; D unclear. The ends were cut back, 10 bases at V and 2 bases at J, with 12 bases in the middle. Germline assignment: CDR1 SGHVS and CDR2 FQNEAQ. CDR3 length: 12 residues. The whole variable domain, filled in from reference TRBV7-8 and TRBJ2-7, reads GAGVSQSPRYKVAKRGQDVALRCDPISGHVSLFWYQQALGQGPEFLTYFQNEAQLDKSGLPSDRFFAERPEGSVSTLKIQRTQQEDSAVYLCATTSLTYEQYFGPGTRLTVT.

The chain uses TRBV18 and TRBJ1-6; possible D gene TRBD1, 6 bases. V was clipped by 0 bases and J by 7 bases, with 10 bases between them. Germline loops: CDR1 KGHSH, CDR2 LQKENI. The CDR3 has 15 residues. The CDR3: CASSPPGGQNSPLHF. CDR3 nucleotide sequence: TGTGCCAGCTCACCACCGGGGGGCCAAAATTCACCCCTCCACTTT.

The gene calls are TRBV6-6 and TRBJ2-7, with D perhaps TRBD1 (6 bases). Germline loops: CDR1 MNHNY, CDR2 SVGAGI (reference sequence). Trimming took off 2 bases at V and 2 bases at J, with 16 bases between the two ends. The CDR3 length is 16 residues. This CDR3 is CASSYGTPPRAYEQYF. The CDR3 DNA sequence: TGTGCCAGCAGTTACGGGACACCACCTAGGGCCTACGAGCAGTACTTC.

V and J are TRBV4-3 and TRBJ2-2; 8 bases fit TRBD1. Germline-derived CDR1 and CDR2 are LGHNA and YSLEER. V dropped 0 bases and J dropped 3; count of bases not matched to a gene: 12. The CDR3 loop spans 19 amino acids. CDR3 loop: CASSQDGGQGAMDTGELFF. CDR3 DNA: TGCGCCAGCAGCCAAGATGGTGGGCAGGGGGCCATGGACACCGGGGAGCTGTTTTTT.

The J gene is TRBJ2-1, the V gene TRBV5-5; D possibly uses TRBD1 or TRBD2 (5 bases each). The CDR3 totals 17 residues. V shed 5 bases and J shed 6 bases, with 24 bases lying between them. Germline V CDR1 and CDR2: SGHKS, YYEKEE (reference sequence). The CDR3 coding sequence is TGTGCCAGCAGAGACCCAATCGGGGACCAGAGGGGCAATGAGCAGTTCTTC. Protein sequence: CASRDPIGDQRGNEQFF. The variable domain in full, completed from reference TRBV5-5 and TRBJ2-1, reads DAGVTQSPTHLIKTRGQQVTLRCSPISGHKSVSWYQQVLGQGPQFIFQYYEKEERGRGNFPDRFSARQFPNYSSELNVNALLLGDSALYLCASRDPIGDQRGNEQFFGPGTRLTVL.

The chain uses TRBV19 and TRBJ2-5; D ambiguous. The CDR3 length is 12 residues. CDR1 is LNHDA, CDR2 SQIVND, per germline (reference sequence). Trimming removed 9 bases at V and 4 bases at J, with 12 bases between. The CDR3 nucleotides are TGTGCCAGCTCCCCGGGCCGAGAGACCCAGTACTTC. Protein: CASSPGRETQYF.

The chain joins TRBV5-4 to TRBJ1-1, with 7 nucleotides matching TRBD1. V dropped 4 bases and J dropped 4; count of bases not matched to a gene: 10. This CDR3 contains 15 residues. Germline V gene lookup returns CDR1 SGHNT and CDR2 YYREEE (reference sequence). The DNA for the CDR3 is TGTGCCAGCAGCCCTCCAGGACAGGACCTCACTGAAGCTTTCTTT. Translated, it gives CASSPPGQDLTEAFF.

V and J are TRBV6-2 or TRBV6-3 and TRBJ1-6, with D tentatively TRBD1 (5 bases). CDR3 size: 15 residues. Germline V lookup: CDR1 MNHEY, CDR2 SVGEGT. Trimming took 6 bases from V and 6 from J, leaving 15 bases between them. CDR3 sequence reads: CASSQHGTVNSPLHF. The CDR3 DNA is TGTGCCAGCAGCCAACACGGGACGGTTAATTCACCCCTCCACTTT.

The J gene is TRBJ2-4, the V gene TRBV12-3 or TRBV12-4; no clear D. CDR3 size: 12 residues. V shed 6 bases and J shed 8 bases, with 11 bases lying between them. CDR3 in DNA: TGTGCCAGCAGCCCACAGAAGGACATTCAGTACTTC. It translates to CASSPQKDIQYF.

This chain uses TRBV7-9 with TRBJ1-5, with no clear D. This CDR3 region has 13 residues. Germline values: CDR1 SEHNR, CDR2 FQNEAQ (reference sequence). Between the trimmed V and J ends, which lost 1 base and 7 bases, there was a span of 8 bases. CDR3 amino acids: CASSLEGQQPQHF. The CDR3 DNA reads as TGTGCCAGCAGCTTAGAAGGGCAACAGCCCCAGCATTTT.

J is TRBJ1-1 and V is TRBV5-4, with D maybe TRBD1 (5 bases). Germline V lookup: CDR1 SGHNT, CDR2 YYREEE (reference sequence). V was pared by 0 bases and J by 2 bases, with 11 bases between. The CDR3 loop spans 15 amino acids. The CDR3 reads CASSLAVGENTEAFF. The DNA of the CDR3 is TGTGCCAGCAGCTTGGCCGTGGGGGAAAACACTGAAGCTTTCTTT.

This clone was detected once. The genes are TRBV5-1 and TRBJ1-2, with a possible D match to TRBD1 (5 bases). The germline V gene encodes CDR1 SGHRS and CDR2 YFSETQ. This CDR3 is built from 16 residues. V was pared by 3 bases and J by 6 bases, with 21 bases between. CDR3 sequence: CASSWVPGSSGNGYTF. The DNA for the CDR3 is TGCGCCAGCAGCTGGGTGCCAGGGAGTTCTGGGAATGGCTACACCTTC.

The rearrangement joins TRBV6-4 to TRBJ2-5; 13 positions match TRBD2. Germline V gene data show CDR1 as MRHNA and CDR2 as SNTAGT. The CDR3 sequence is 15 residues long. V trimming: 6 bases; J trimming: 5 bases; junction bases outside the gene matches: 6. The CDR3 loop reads CASSEGTSGAETQYF. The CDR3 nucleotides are TGTGCCAGCAGCGAGGGGACTAGCGGGGCGGAGACCCAGTACTTC.

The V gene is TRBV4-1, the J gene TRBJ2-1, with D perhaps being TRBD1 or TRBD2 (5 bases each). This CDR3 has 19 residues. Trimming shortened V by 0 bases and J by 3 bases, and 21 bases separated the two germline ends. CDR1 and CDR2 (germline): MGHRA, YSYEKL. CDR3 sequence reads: CASSQDPPGTSLLYNEQFF. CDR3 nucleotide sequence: TGCGCCAGCAGCCAAGACCCTCCTGGGACGTCGCTGCTCTACAATGAGCAGTTCTTC.

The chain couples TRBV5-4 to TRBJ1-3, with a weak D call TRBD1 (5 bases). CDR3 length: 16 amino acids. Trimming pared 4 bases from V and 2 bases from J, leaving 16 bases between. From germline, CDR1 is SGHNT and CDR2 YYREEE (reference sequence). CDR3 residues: CASSNPTEQAGNTIYF. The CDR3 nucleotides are TGTGCCAGCAGCAACCCGACAGAACAGGCTGGAAACACCATATATTTT.

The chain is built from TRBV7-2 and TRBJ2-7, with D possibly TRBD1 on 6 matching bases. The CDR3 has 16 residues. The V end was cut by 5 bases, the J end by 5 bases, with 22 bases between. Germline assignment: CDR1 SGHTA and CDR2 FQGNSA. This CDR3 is CASSLDETGPLNEQYF. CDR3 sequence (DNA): TGTGCCAGCAGCCTAGACGAGACAGGACCTTTAAACGAGCAGTACTTC.

The CDR3: CAWSPQGQISYEQYF. The DNA of the CDR3 is TGTGCCTGGAGCCCCCAGGGACAAATTTCCTACGAGCAGTACTTC. V is TRBV30 and J is TRBJ2-7, with D possibly TRBD1 on 6 matching bases. Trimming pared 3 bases from V and 1 base from J, leaving 16 bases between. Germline V gene lookup returns CDR1 GTSNPN and CDR2 SVGIG (reference sequence). The CDR3 extends over 15 amino acids.

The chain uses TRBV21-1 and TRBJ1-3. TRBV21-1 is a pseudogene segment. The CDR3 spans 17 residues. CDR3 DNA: TGTGCCAGCAGCAAATTTCAGGAAGGAGGGTGGGGAAACACCATATATTTT. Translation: CASSKFQEGGWGNTIYF.

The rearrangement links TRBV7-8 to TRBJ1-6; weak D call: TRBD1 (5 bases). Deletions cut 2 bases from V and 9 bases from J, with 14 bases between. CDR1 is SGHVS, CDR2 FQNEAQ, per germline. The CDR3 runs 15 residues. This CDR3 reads CASSLRGAHRSPLHF. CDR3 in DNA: TGTGCCAGCAGCTTACGAGGGGCCCACCGTTCACCCCTCCACTTT.

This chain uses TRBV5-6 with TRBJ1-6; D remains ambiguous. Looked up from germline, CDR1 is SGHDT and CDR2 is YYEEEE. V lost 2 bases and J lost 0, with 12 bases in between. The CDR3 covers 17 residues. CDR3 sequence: CASSFIVASSYNSPLHF. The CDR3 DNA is TGTGCCAGCAGCTTTATTGTTGCTTCCTCCTATAATTCACCCCTCCACTTT.

CDR3 sequence: CASSSTPGQGVDEQYF. The DNA of the CDR3 is TGTGCCAGCAGTTCCACCCCGGGCCAGGGCGTCGACGAGCAGTACTTC. This chain joins TRBV27 and TRBJ2-7; D may be TRBD1 (5 bases). Trimming cost V 4 bases and J 5 bases, with 21 bases left between them. The CDR3 extends over 16 amino acids. Germline V gene lookup returns CDR1 MNHEY and CDR2 SMNVEV (reference sequence).

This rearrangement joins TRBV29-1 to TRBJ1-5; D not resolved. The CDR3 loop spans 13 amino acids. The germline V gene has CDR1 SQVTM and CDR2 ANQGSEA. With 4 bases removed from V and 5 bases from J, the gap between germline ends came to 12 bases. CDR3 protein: CSVAVGSHQPQHF. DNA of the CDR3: TGCAGCGTTGCGGTGGGCAGCCATCAGCCCCAGCATTTT.